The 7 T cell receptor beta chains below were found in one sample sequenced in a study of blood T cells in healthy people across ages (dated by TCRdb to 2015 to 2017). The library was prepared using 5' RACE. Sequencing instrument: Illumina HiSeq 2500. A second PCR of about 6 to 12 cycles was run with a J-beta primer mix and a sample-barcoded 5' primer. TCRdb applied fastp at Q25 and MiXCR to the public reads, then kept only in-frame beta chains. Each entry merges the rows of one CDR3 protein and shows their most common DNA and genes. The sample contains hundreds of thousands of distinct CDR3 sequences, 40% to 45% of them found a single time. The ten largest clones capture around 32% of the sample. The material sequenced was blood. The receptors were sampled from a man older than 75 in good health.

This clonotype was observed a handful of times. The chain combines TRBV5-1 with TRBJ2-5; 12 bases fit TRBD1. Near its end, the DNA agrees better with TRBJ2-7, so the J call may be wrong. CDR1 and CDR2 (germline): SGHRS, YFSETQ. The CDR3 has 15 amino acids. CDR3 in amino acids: CASSPTGQGAHEQYF. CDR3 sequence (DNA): TGCGCCAGCAGCCCGACGGGACAGGGGGCCCACGAGCAGTACTTC.

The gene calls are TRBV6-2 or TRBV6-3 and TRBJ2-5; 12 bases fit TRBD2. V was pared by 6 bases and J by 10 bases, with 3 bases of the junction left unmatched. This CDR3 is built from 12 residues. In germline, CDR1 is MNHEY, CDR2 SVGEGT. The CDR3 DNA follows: TGTGCCAGCAGAGGGACTAGCGGGCACCAGTACTTC. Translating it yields CASRGTSGHQYF.

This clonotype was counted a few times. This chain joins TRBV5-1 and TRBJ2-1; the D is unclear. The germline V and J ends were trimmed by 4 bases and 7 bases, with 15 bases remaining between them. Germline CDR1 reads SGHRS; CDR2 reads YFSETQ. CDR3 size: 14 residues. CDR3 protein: CASSPPTVGNEQFF. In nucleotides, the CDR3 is TGCGCCAGCAGCCCCCCAACAGTAGGGAATGAGCAGTTCTTC. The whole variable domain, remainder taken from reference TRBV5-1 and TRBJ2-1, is KAGVTQTPRYLIKTRGQQVTLSCSPISGHRSVSWYQQTPGQGLQFLFEYFSETQRNKGNFPGRFSGRQFSNSRSEMNVSTLELGDSALYLCASSPPTVGNEQFFGPGTRLTVL.

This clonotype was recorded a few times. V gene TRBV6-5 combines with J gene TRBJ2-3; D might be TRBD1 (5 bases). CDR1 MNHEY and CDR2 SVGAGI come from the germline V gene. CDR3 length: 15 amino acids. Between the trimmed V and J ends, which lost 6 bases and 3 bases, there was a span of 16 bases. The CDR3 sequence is CASSYQGTGTDTQYF. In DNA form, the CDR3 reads TGTGCCAGCAGCTACCAGGGAACCGGAACAGATACGCAGTATTTT.

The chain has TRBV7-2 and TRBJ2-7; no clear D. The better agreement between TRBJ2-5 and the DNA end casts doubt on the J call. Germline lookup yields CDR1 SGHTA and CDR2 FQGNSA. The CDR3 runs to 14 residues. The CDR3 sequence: CASSLDAQLKTQYF. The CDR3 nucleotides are TGTGCCAGCAGCTTAGATGCTCAGTTGAAGACCCAGTACTTC.

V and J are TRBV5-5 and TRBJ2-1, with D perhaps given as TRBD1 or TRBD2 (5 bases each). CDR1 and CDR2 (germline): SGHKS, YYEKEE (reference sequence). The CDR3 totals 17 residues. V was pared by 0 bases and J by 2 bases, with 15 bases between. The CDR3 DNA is TGTGCCAGCAGCTTGGGGGGTGGGACCCAGCCCTACAATGAGCAGTTCTTC. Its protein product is CASSLGGGTQPYNEQFF.

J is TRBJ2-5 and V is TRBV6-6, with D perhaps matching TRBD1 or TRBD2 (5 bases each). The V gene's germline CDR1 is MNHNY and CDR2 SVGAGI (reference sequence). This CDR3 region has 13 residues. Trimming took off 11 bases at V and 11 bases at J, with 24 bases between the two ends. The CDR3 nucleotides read TGTGCCGGCCGTGGGGGTACCTACAATGAGCAGTACTTC. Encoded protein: CAGRGGTYNEQYF.